The clone carrying this T cell receptor beta chain was picked up a small number of times. The antigen is undetermined. This entry is derived from a study of human T cells and chemical hapten exposure. This sample's time point: pre-sensitization, week 0. Treatment indicated: therapeutic diphenylcyclopropenone sensitization with weekly scalp DPC. Ahead of each patch test application, blood was drawn. Donors were 18 to 70-year-old alopecia patients suitable for DPC. Blood, whole and unfractionated, served as the source for total RNA extraction. From the RACE reads, TCRdb called clonotypes with MiXCR, one entry per CDR3 protein. The sample lists 45,000 to 65,000 distinct CDR3 sequences; roughly 9.8% were seen once. Study-wide points: Alopecia was present in the donors, so their immune response may differ from healthy people's.

CDR3 length: 15 amino acids. Trimming stripped 0 bases from V and 5 bases from J, with 14 bases between. CDR1 and CDR2 (germline): LNHNV, YYDKDF (reference sequence). The sequenced sample was whole blood, obtained in connection with sensitization to the hapten diphenylcyclopropenone (DPC). The chain carries TRBV15 and TRBJ2-7; tentative D call: TRBD2 (5 bases). The clonotype was recovered from a man aged 40-49 years with alopecia areata. Some clones in this sample may be carry-over from other donors' samples. The CDR3 DNA is TGTGCCACCAGCAGAGAGAGGCCGGGTAGCGACGAGCAGTACTTC. Translated, it gives CATSRERPGSDEQYF. Combining the CDR3 with reference TRBV15 and TRBJ2-7 gives the whole variable domain DAMVIQNPRYQVTQFGKPVTLSCSQTLNHNVMYWYQQKSSQAPKLLFHYYDKDFNNEADTPDNFQSRRPNTSFCFLDIRSPGLGDTAMYLCATSRERPGSDEQYFGPGTRLTVT.